The 5 T cell receptor beta chains listed next were all sequenced from one sample in a study of human T cells and chemical hapten exposure. Each CDR3 protein is one row after TCRdb ran MiXCR on the RACE reads. The repertoire has 82,000 or so distinct CDR3 sequences, over 10% of them found once; the top ten carry approximately 5.2%. Regarding time point: patch test 3, about 24 weeks after DPC sensitization. Noted treatment: therapeutic diphenylcyclopropenone sensitization with weekly scalp DPC. Sequencing used whole blood, obtained in connection with sensitization to the hapten diphenylcyclopropenone (DPC). The receptors derive from a woman between 45 and 65 years old with alopecia areata. Some clones in this sample may be carry-over from other donors' samples.

This clonotype occurred many times. The chain couples TRBV5-4 to TRBJ2-7, with 12 bases identical to TRBD2. Germline V gives CDR1 SGHNT, CDR2 YYREEE (reference sequence). V lost 3 bases to trimming and J lost 6 bases; unmatched junction nucleotides: 4. This CDR3 comprises 14 residues. The CDR3 nucleotides read TGTGCCAGCAGCTCCAAGACTAGCGGGGGCGAGCAGTACTTC. Residues: CASSSKTSGGEQYF.

This clonotype appeared many times. The J gene is TRBJ1-1, the V gene TRBV9; no clear D gene. Trimming took off 1 base at V and 3 bases at J, with 7 bases between the two ends. In germline, CDR1 is SGDLS, CDR2 YYNGEE. CDR3 length: 13 residues. In DNA, the CDR3 is TGTGCCAGCAGCGTAAGAGCCTACACTGAAGCTTTCTTT. Residues: CASSVRAYTEAFF.

The chain joins TRBV29-1 to TRBJ2-5; tentatively, D is TRBD1 (6 bases). This CDR3 has 13 residues. The germline CDR1 and CDR2 sequences are SQVTM and ANQGSEA. Deletions cut 4 bases from V and 0 bases from J, with 9 bases between. The CDR3 region is CSVGGQYQETQYF. CDR3 bases: TGCAGCGTTGGCGGACAGTACCAAGAGACCCAGTACTTC.

This clonotype was counted between two and nine times. V and J are TRBV29-1 and TRBJ2-3; 12 nucleotides line up with TRBD2. This CDR3 is 14 amino acids long. The V gene's germline CDR1 is SQVTM and CDR2 ANQGSEA. V was clipped by 6 bases and J by 3 bases; unmatched bases: 4. As DNA, the CDR3 is TGCAGCGTCTCGACTAGCGGGAGTACAGATACGCAGTATTTT. Its protein product is CSVSTSGSTDTQYF.

The chain combines TRBV6-6 with TRBJ1-5; no definite D call. The CDR3 consists of 13 residues. Trimming cost V 0 bases and J 5 bases, with 5 bases left between them. Germline V gives CDR1 MNHNY, CDR2 SVGAGI (reference sequence). CDR3 residues: CASSYSLHQPQHF. DNA of the CDR3: TGTGCCAGCAGTTACTCGCTGCATCAGCCCCAGCATTTT.